What follows are 32 T cell receptor beta chains derived from one specimen sequenced in a study of radiation and T cells in renal cell carcinoma. The assay was immunoSEQ multiplex PCR, and TCRdb's table has in-frame clones only and misses some. This table has 150,000 or so clones, roughly 83% appearing once. As to time point: baseline pretreatment blood. Noted treatment: 15 Gy SBRT to primary tumor, nephrectomy 4 weeks later. This specimen was blood, taken from a patient whose treatment included radiotherapy and nephrectomy. The receptors shown here come from a woman aged 50 to 60 with renal cell carcinoma.

V and J are TRBV5-6 and TRBJ1-3; TRBD1 matches at 8 bases. Per germline, CDR1 SGHDT and CDR2 YYEEEE. V lost 0 bases to trimming and J lost 4 bases; unmatched junction nucleotides: 3. This CDR3 is 15 amino acids long. This CDR3 reads CASSLAGGYGNTIYF. For the CDR3, the DNA is TGTGCCAGCAGCTTGGCAGGGGGCTACGGAAACACCATATATTTT.

The J gene is TRBJ2-6, the V gene TRBV18; either TRBD1 or TRBD2 may fit D (5 bases each). Germline CDR1 is KGHSH and CDR2 is LQKENI. V gave up 3 bases and J gave up 0 bases, with 9 bases separating them. This CDR3 has 16 amino acids. The CDR3 DNA follows: TGTGCCAGCTCACCTGCTGGGGGCTCTGGGGCCAACGTCCTGACTTTC. Translation: CASSPAGGSGANVLTF.

The CDR3 here is CASSFIRSNTDTQYF. DNA of the CDR3: TGTGCCAGCAGCTTTATAAGGTCGAACACAGATACGCAGTATTTT. The genes are TRBV5-6 and TRBJ2-3; D remains ambiguous. Between the trimmed V and J ends, which lost 2 bases and 2 bases, there was a span of 12 bases. This CDR3 comprises 15 residues. Germline V CDR1 and CDR2: SGHDT, YYEEEE.

The chain links TRBV5-1 to TRBJ2-6, with unresolved D. V was cut by 0 bases and J by 6 bases, with 13 bases left in between. The V gene's germline CDR1 is SGHRS and CDR2 YFSETQ. The CDR3 sequence is 16 residues long. The DNA for the CDR3 is TGCGCCAGCAGCTTGGACGCTTCAACTGAGGCCAACGTCCTGACTTTC. Residues: CASSLDASTEANVLTF.

The DNA of the CDR3 is TGTGCCAGCAGTCGCGGGGGGGATTACAATGAGCAGTTCTTC. This sequence encodes CASSRGGDYNEQFF. The genes are TRBV6-5 and TRBJ2-1; 9 positions match TRBD2. This CDR3 contains 14 residues. V dropped 5 bases and J dropped 4; count of bases not matched to a gene: 3. Germline V gene data show CDR1 as MNHEY and CDR2 as SVGAGI.

This chain connects TRBV5-1 to TRBJ2-1; D is uncertain. The CDR3 runs to 16 residues. With 4 bases removed from V and 0 bases from J, the gap between germline ends came to 14 bases. Germline lookup yields CDR1 SGHRS and CDR2 YFSETQ. The CDR3 DNA reads TGCGCCAGCAGCATAGGAATCATGAGCTCCTACAATGAGCAGTTCTTC. It encodes CASSIGIMSSYNEQFF.

This chain links TRBV10-3 with TRBJ1-4; D gene unclear. Germline V gives CDR1 ENHRY, CDR2 SYGVKD. V was pared by 6 bases and J by 7 bases, with 6 bases between. CDR3 length equals 11 residues. As DNA, the CDR3 is TGTGCCATCAGGGACGGTGAAAAACTGTTTTTT. Its translation: CAIRDGEKLFF.

The J gene is TRBJ2-2, the V gene TRBV10-2, with 8 bases that match TRBD2. The CDR3 contains 15 residues. The trim removed 5 bases at V and 1 base at J, leaving 3 bases unmatched. Germline CDR1 WSHSY, CDR2 SAAADI. CDR3 DNA sequence: TGCGCCAGCAGTTTCAGCGGGGGGAACACCGGGGAGCTGTTTTTT. This codes for CASSFSGGNTGELFF.

This clone came up a few times. This chain connects TRBV28 to TRBJ2-3, with TRBD2 identical over 11 bases. J gave up 1 base and V 6 bases, and 3 bases lay outside the gene matches. Germline V lookup: CDR1 MDHEN, CDR2 SYDVKM. The CDR3 loop spans 15 amino acids. This CDR3 is CASRRLAGRTDTQYF. The CDR3 bases are TGTGCCAGCAGGAGACTAGCGGGGCGCACAGATACGCAGTATTTT.

This chain joins TRBV19 and TRBJ1-2, with no clear D. Germline loops: CDR1 LNHDA, CDR2 SQIVND (reference sequence). V was trimmed by 9 bases and J by 4 bases, leaving 18 bases between them. The CDR3 is 14 amino acids. This CDR3 is CASSSGGVGYGYTF. CDR3 DNA sequence: TGTGCCAGCTCATCGGGCGGTGTAGGCTATGGCTACACCTTC.

Of note for this clone: The same CDR3 can be traced to other DNA sequences in this sample. The chain is built from TRBV10-2 and TRBJ1-3; TRBD1 is a possible D gene (5 bases). In germline, CDR1 is WSHSY, CDR2 SAAADI. The CDR3 sequence is 14 residues long. Trimming stripped 4 bases from V and 0 bases from J, with 7 bases between. The CDR3 protein is CASSAQGSGNTIYF. CDR3 DNA sequence: TGCGCCAGCAGTGCCCAGGGCTCTGGAAACACCATATATTTT.

This clone was seen just once. This chain uses TRBV7-8 with TRBJ2-7; weak D call: TRBD2 (5 bases). The CDR3 totals 15 residues. Trimming took off 5 bases at V and 7 bases at J, with 21 bases between the two ends. The germline gives CDR1 SGHVS, CDR2 FQNEAQ. The CDR3, as DNA: TGTGCCAGCAGCCGCGTTGGAGCGGCTATTGGAGAGCAGTACTTC. Translation gives CASSRVGAAIGEQYF.

The chain combines TRBV28 with TRBJ1-5, with D possibly being TRBD1 (5 bases). Germline CDR1 MDHEN, CDR2 SYDVKM. This CDR3 comprises 13 residues. The V and J ends lost 2 bases and 7 bases respectively, with 9 bases between them. The CDR3 loop reads CASSLPGLQPQHF. Here the CDR3 DNA reads TGTGCCAGCAGTTTACCAGGGCTACAGCCCCAGCATTTT.

This chain links TRBV5-1 with TRBJ2-7; 13 bases fit TRBD2. This CDR3 has 15 amino acids. In germline, CDR1 is SGHRS, CDR2 YFSETQ. Losses at the gene ends were 1 base for V and 4 bases for J; bases not matched to a gene: 2. CDR3 in amino acids: CASSLSLAGGYEQYF. CDR3 nucleotide sequence: TGCGCCAGCAGCTTGTCACTAGCGGGAGGGTACGAGCAGTACTTC.

The rearrangement joins TRBV11-2 to TRBJ2-7; possibly TRBD2 for D (5 bases). V was shortened by 1 base and J by 3 bases, with 13 bases between the two germline ends. The CDR3 length is 15 residues. In germline, CDR1 is SGHAT, CDR2 FQNNGV. CDR3 residues: CASSLVGSADYEQYF. The CDR3 DNA is TGTGCCAGCAGCTTAGTGGGTTCAGCGGACTACGAGCAGTACTTC.

The rearrangement links TRBV9 to TRBJ1-5, with unresolved D. The ends were cut back, 4 bases at V and 0 bases at J, with 8 bases in the middle. The CDR3 consists of 14 residues. The V gene's germline CDR1 is SGDLS and CDR2 YYNGEE. The CDR3: CASSTALSNQPQHF. The CDR3 coding sequence is TGTGCCAGCAGCACGGCACTTAGCAATCAGCCCCAGCATTTT.

The rearrangement uses TRBV7-2 and TRBJ2-5; D possibly corresponds to TRBD2 (6 bases). Germline CDR1 reads SGHTA; CDR2 reads FQGNSA. CDR3 length: 13 amino acids. V was pared by 7 bases and J by 6 bases, with 15 bases between. The chain's CDR3 is CASNQGLRKTQYF. In nucleotides, the CDR3 is TGTGCCAGCAACCAGGGACTGCGAAAGACCCAGTACTTC.

This chain connects TRBV14 to TRBJ1-2; D uncertain. Germline CDR1 reads SGHDN; CDR2 reads FVKESK. Trimming removed 4 bases at V and 7 bases at J, with 19 bases between. The CDR3 has 15 amino acids. The CDR3 sequence: CASSPYMGIARGYTF. The CDR3 nucleotides are TGTGCCAGCAGCCCGTACATGGGGATAGCGCGTGGCTACACCTTC.

The chain links TRBV4-1 to TRBJ2-2; 14 bases are a match to TRBD2. The V gene's germline CDR1 is MGHRA and CDR2 YSYEKL. The CDR3 runs to 21 residues. V lost 2 bases and J lost 6; bases outside the gene matches: 17. The CDR3 loop is CASSQLFLPGLAGVHSGELFF. The CDR3 DNA is TGCGCCAGCAGCCAACTTTTTCTGCCGGGACTAGCGGGAGTTCATTCCGGGGAGCTGTTTTTT.

The chain couples TRBV5-6 to TRBJ1-2; D unclear. The V gene's germline CDR1 is SGHDT and CDR2 YYEEEE. CDR3 length: 14 amino acids. Trimming cost V 4 bases and J 2 bases, with 12 bases left between them. CDR3 protein: CASSPTHGNYGYTF. The DNA of the CDR3 is TGTGCCAGCAGCCCCACCCACGGGAACTATGGCTACACCTTC. Drawing the rest from reference TRBV5-6 and TRBJ1-2, the complete variable domain is DAGVTQSPTHLIKTRGQQVTLRCSPKSGHDTVSWYQQALGQGPQFIFQYYEEEERQRGNFPDRFSGHQFPNYSSELNVNALLLGDSALYLCASSPTHGNYGYTFGSGTRLTVV.

This clone appeared a single time. The chain joins TRBV6-1 to TRBJ2-7; D is possibly TRBD1 or TRBD2 (5 bases each). The germline CDR1 and CDR2 sequences are MNHNS and SASEGT. V was pared by 6 bases and J by 5 bases, with 20 bases between. The CDR3 length is 15 residues. In nucleotides, the CDR3 is TGTGCCAGCAGCGGCCGGGACCACCGTCCCAACGAGCAGTACTTC. It yields the protein CASSGRDHRPNEQYF.

This chain connects TRBV9 to TRBJ2-3; D is possibly TRBD1 (6 bases). V was clipped by 0 bases and J by 6 bases, with 14 bases between them. Germline V gene data show CDR1 as SGDLS and CDR2 as YYNGEE. The CDR3 is 15 amino acids. In DNA form, the CDR3 reads TGTGCCAGCAGCGTAGTGAGGGGACACAGGGATACGCAGTATTTT. It codes for CASSVVRGHRDTQYF.

The J gene is TRBJ2-7, the V gene TRBV9, with 9 bases lining up with TRBD2. Germline lookup yields CDR1 SGDLS and CDR2 YYNGEE. V shed 0 bases and J 2 bases; nucleotides not matched to a gene: 3. CDR3 size: 15 residues. The CDR3 nucleotides are TGTGCCAGCAGCGTAGGGGGACTAGCTGCCTACGAGCAGTACTTC. This gives the protein CASSVGGLAAYEQYF.

In its sample, this clone was seen once. The V and J genes are TRBV7-2 and TRBJ1-2; the D is unclear. There are 18 residues in the CDR3. The germline V gene has CDR1 SGHTA and CDR2 FQGNSA. Trimming took 2 bases from V and 8 from J, leaving 27 bases between them. The CDR3 sequence: CASSLTSVLGLSEDGYTF. CDR3 nucleotides: TGTGCCAGCAGCTTAACAAGTGTTCTCGGCCTATCGGAGGACGGCTACACCTTC. The variable domain in full, completed from reference TRBV7-2 and TRBJ1-2, reads GAGVSQSPSNKVTEKGKDVELRCDPISGHTALYWYRQSLGQGLEFLIYFQGNSAPDKSGLPSDRFSAERTGGSVSTLTIQRTQQEDSAVYLCASSLTSVLGLSEDGYTFGSGTRLTVV.

The chain recombines TRBV6-4 with TRBJ2-7, with 9 positions matching TRBD1. V lost 6 bases and J lost 3; bases outside the gene matches: 3. This CDR3 is 13 amino acids long. Germline V CDR1 and CDR2: MRHNA, SNTAGT. The CDR3: CASSRDRDYEQYF. CDR3 nucleotide sequence: TGTGCCAGCAGCCGGGACAGGGACTACGAGCAGTACTTC.

This rearrangement joins TRBV5-1 to TRBJ1-4, with TRBD1 matching over 8 bases. The ends lost 4 bases at V and 7 bases at J; junction bases unmatched: 9. Looked up from germline, CDR1 is SGHRS and CDR2 is YFSETQ. The CDR3 sequence is 15 residues long. CDR3 sequence: CASSESQGVGEKLFF. CDR3 in DNA: TGCGCCAGCAGCGAATCACAGGGGGTCGGTGAAAAACTGTTTTTT.

A remark on this clone: The sample carries other DNA sequences with the same CDR3. The V gene is TRBV4-2, the J gene TRBJ1-1; no reliable D call. Trimming cost V 0 bases and J 3 bases, with 5 bases left between them. CDR1 LGHNA and CDR2 YNFKEQ come from the germline V gene. The CDR3 is made up of 13 amino acids. CDR3 sequence: CASSQDRDTEAFF. DNA for the CDR3: TGTGCCAGCAGCCAAGATCGAGACACTGAAGCTTTCTTT.

J is TRBJ1-1 and V is TRBV6-1, with D hard to call. This CDR3 is built from 12 residues. Trimming stripped 5 bases from V and 2 bases from J, with 6 bases between. Germline CDR1 MNHNS, CDR2 SASEGT. CDR3 residues: CASSPYNTEAFF. The DNA for the CDR3 is TGTGCCAGCAGTCCATATAACACTGAAGCTTTCTTT.

This chain uses TRBV13 with TRBJ2-5; the D is unclear. V lost 4 bases, J lost 2 bases, and 11 bases lay in between. CDR1 is PRHDT, CDR2 FYEKMQ, per germline (reference sequence). The CDR3 has 14 amino acids. CDR3 sequence (DNA): TGTGCCAGCAGCTCCGGTTGGGCTCAAGAGACCCAGTACTTC. The encoded protein is CASSSGWAQETQYF.

The gene calls are TRBV20-1 and TRBJ2-7; D is uncertain. Germline V lookup: CDR1 DFQATT, CDR2 SNEGSKA (reference sequence). The CDR3 has 11 amino acids. V was pared by 8 bases and J by 3 bases, with 11 bases between. CDR3 bases: TGCAGTCTTTGGGAAATCTACGAGCAGTACTTC. Residues: CSLWEIYEQYF.

The chain couples TRBV7-8 to TRBJ1-1; tentative D call: TRBD1 (5 bases). Germline V gene data show CDR1 as SGHVS and CDR2 as FQNEAQ. This CDR3 is built from 13 residues. Trimming cost V 5 bases and J 11 bases, with 18 bases left between them. CDR3 nucleotides: TGTGCCAGCAGCGGGACTCGGGCCGAGGGGGCTTTCTTT. It encodes CASSGTRAEGAFF.

In nucleotides, the CDR3 is TGTGCCAGCAGCCAGGGACTAGCGGGGTCAGAGACCCAGTACTTC. Encoded protein: CASSQGLAGSETQYF. The chain uses TRBV5-8 and TRBJ2-5; 13 positions match TRBD2. Germline V gene lookup returns CDR1 SGHTS and CDR2 YDEGEE. Germline trimming cut 4 bases from V and 4 bases from J; bases unmatched to any gene: 4. This CDR3 has 15 residues.